This T cell receptor beta chain is drawn from a study of shared clonotypes between healthy human individuals (dated by TCRdb to about 2020). Background on the whole study: The cohort included a few men and a couple of women between 18 and 49 years of age. To estimate repertoire size and how much clonotypes are shared between individuals, the study performed deep sequencing of blood TCR repertoires from roughly five healthy adults. Libraries were prepared and TCR repertoires were sequenced by different laboratories using diverse techniques, in order to increase sequencing depth and limit assay-specific biases. For each donor, CD4 naive and CD4 memory were each run on three plates, CD8 naive on two plates, and CD8 memory on one plate. Each donor's leukapheresis produced roughly between roughly 0.85 and 10 billion PBMCs.

Beyond this particular receptor, the publication reports: Higher generation probabilities were observed for clonotypes shared by all four sorted-subset donors than for non-shared clonotypes. The genetic and exposure-history diversity represented was limited by the small number of donors. Estimated clonotype richness was generally larger for naive than for memory subsets. Sampling was restricted to blood, and TCR repertoires in tissues likely differ from the TCR repertoires found in blood. Pairwise subsampling led to the expectation that sequencing depth would affect the degree of clonotype sharing among donors. Rarefaction of sorted-subset datasets indicated incomplete sequencing despite the large sequencing depth. Sharing across several donors was observed for around 5% of naive CD4, 3.5% of naive CD8, over 2% of memory CD4, and about 0.38% of memory CD8 clonotypes.

Concerning this clone: Which antigen it targets is not known. No much larger clone is present one base from it, and per-base qualities are unavailable.

Using the deep immunoSEQ assay, multiplex PCR amplified TCR CDR3 regions from genomic DNA. Genomic DNA extracted from each cell subset was distributed evenly over all wells of several immunoSEQ 96-well plates, and each plate served as one replicate. For sorted subsets, each replicate PCR was loaded with roughly 200 ng genomic DNA, equivalent to approximately 33,000 T cell genomes. Purified libraries were measured with a Qubit 3.0 fluorometer, size-checked on a Bioanalyzer 2100, and measured again with the KAPA Library Quantification kit. Every immunoSEQ 96-well plate was sequenced on a dedicated single-read 150-cycle Illumina NextSeq 550 flow cell. Turning to the authors' computational methods: Because the immunoSEQ output held only junctional sequences and lacked quality scores, the filtering could not match the filtering applied to full-length reads. To assign V/J genes and CDR3, sequences were annotated using PyIR, a Python wrapper for IgBLAST v1.9, with IMGT germline references. Reads were filtered out if the reads had weak V/J assignments (E-value above 1e-6), no CDR3, stop codons, out-of-frame junctions, or ambiguous translated residues. A V3J clonotype was defined by an identical inferred V gene, J gene, and CDR3 amino acid sequence. Percentage overlap between repertoires was computed as shared unique clonotypes divided by the size of the smaller repertoire. Three approaches were used to assess repertoire richness: RTK rarefaction, the Chao1 estimator, and Recon v2.1 estimates of unobserved clonotypes. Generation probabilities for all TCRbeta clonotypes obtained by the gDNA method from several donors were computed using OLGA. TCRdb took over this immuneACCESS table, retaining in-frame rearrangements with V and J assigned. Such tables are incomplete; in checked studies, under half of the missing clones stem from an unresolved V gene, and the remainder is unexplained. For V, J and clone size, that table is used; D and trimming come from the DNA. This sample comprises about 1.5 million clones, roughly 96% of them detected only once. The ten most abundant clones make up approximately 1.1% of the sample.

Healthy HIV-negative adults with no recently reported acute infections or vaccinations were included as donors. All donors were Caucasian adults living in Nashville, Tennessee, USA. Magnetic negative selection was used to enrich CD4+ T cells, after which naive cells were positively selected on CD45RA and the negative fraction became the memory subset. Blood was obtained by leukapheresis, after which PBMCs were separated by Ficoll-Histopaque density gradient centrifugation and cryopreserved in liquid nitrogen vapor phase. Purity and quantity of every magnetically sorted T cell population were checked by analytical flow cytometry. Genomic DNA was isolated from each sorted fraction and quantified by UV absorbance on a Nanodrop 2000c. CDR1 SGHDT and CDR2 YYEEEE were looked up in the germline V gene. The CDR3 holds 12 amino acids from the cysteine to the phenylalanine. Only CDR3 DNA remains: 36 bases, in frame from the first base. The germline ends are 8 bases apart after V is trimmed by 4 bases and J by 6 bases.

Recombination linked TRBV5-6 to TRBJ2-1, with a weak D call of TRBD1 (5 bases match). The clonotype originates from a man under 40 in good health. Sequenced material: naive CD4+ T cells sorted from blood. According to the study, the label for this sample's cell subset or site signals: CD45RA+ positively selected. The sequenced DNA: TGTGCCAGCAGCCCTACAGGCAATGAGCAGTTCTTC. Translated, this gives CASSPTGNEQFF.